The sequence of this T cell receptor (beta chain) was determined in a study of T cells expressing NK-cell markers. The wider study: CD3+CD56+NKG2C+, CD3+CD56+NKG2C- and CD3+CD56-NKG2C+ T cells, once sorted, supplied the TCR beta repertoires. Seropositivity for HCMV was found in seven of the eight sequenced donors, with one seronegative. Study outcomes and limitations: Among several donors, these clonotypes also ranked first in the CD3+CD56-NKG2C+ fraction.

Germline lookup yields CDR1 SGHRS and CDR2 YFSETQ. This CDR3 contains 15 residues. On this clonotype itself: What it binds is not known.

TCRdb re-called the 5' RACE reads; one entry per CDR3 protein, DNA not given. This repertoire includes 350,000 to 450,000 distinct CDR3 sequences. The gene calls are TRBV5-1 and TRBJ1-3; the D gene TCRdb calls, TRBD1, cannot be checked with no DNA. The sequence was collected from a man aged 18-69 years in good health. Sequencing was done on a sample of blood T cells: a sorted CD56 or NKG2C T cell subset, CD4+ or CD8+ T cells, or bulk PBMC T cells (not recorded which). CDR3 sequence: CASSLAGQGINTIYF.